This T cell receptor (beta chain) was retrieved from a study of blood T cell repertoires in COVID-19. Followed longitudinally, the Seattle patients had been enrolled during active infection. The CDR3 covers 13 residues. V lost 5 bases and J 0 bases, leaving 3 bases between the germline ends. Germline V gives CDR1 SGDLS, CDR2 YYNGEE. Authors' processing steps: Counts of nucleated cells, estimated from reference gene primer amplification, were obtained. TCRdb's copy holds only in-frame clones and misses some; the assay was immunoSEQ multiplex PCR. D and trimming come from the DNA, and the V and J calls and clone size come from that table. This table holds some 200,000 clones, about 85% found once.

The sequenced material came from peripheral blood. V gene TRBV9 combines with J gene TRBJ2-6, with D unresolved. The source of this sequence is a woman of 80 years or more with COVID-19, enrolled during active disease. The CDR3 nucleotides read TGTGCCAGCAGGCGCTCTGGGGCCAACGTCCTGACTTTC. Amino acids: CASRRSGANVLTF.